This passage covers 15 T cell receptor beta chains from one sample sequenced in a study of T cell responses to AZD1222 COVID-19 vaccine. Assay: immunoSEQ multiplex PCR; the TCRdb copy retains only in-frame clones and omits some. The sample contains about 130,000 clones, 92% of which appear only once. The input for sequencing was peripheral blood, taken on day 0 of AZD1222 vaccination. The origin of the receptors is an adult in good health.

This rearrangement joins TRBV5-1 to TRBJ1-1, with TRBD1 as a possible D gene (6 bases). Germline values: CDR1 SGHRS, CDR2 YFSETQ. The CDR3 sequence is 13 residues long. Trimming stripped 3 bases from V and 4 bases from J, with 10 bases between. Here the CDR3 reads CASSWTATTEAFF. The CDR3 coding sequence is TGCGCCAGCAGCTGGACAGCTACCACTGAAGCTTTCTTT.

J is TRBJ2-3 and V is TRBV5-1, with 11 bases identical to TRBD2. Germline values: CDR1 SGHRS, CDR2 YFSETQ. The V segment lost 0 bases and the J segment 0 bases; nucleotides outside the gene matches: 6. The CDR3 is 18 residues long. The CDR3 sequence: CASSLGLAGGWSTDTQYF. The CDR3 region has the DNA TGCGCCAGCAGCTTGGGCCTAGCGGGGGGCTGGAGCACAGATACGCAGTATTTT.

This chain joins TRBV5-1 and TRBJ1-2, with unresolved D. CDR1 is SGHRS, CDR2 YFSETQ, per germline. Trimming removed 1 base from V and 8 bases from J, with 18 bases in between. The CDR3 covers 15 residues. The CDR3 coding sequence is TGCGCCAGCAGCTTGTCCGGGATCTCCTCGGGAGGCTACACCTTC. Translating it yields CASSLSGISSGGYTF.

The V gene is TRBV27, the J gene TRBJ1-5; D is ambiguous. Germline V gives CDR1 MNHEY, CDR2 SMNVEV (reference sequence). Trimming pared 1 base from V and 4 bases from J, leaving 8 bases between. The CDR3 is made up of 14 amino acids. CDR3 in amino acids: CASSLWPVNQPQHF. The CDR3 nucleotides are TGTGCCAGCAGTTTATGGCCGGTAAATCAGCCCCAGCATTTT.

J is TRBJ2-3 and V is TRBV6-4, with D unresolved. The germline CDR1 and CDR2 sequences are MRHNA and SNTAGT. The CDR3 is 10 amino acids. Trimming took 7 bases from V and 3 from J, leaving 2 bases between them. CDR3 nucleotides: TGTGCCAGCATTACAGATACGCAGTATTTT. Amino acid sequence: CASITDTQYF.

The chain uses TRBV7-2 and TRBJ2-5; 7 bases line up with TRBD1. The CDR3 length is 15 residues. Germline values: CDR1 SGHTA, CDR2 FQGNSA. V gave up 1 base and J gave up 5 bases; unmatched junction bases: 7. The CDR3 reads CASSLVTGDDETQYF. The CDR3, as DNA: TGTGCCAGCAGCTTAGTAACAGGGGACGACGAGACCCAGTACTTC.

This sequence joins TRBV28 and TRBJ2-3; no firm D call. The CDR3 runs to 13 residues. CDR1 is MDHEN and CDR2 is SYDVKM in the germline V gene. V was cut by 4 bases and J by 8 bases, with 13 bases left in between. This CDR3 is CASSSLRSGTQYF. CDR3 DNA sequence: TGTGCCAGCAGTTCCCTCCGCTCGGGTACGCAGTATTTT.

The chain links TRBV7-2 to TRBJ2-5, with TRBD1 identical over 11 bases. V lost 4 bases, J lost 5 bases, and 12 bases stayed unmatched. The CDR3 covers 17 residues. The germline V gene encodes CDR1 SGHTA and CDR2 FQGNSA. The CDR3 spells CASSSWTGGAWMETQYF. The CDR3, as DNA: TGTGCCAGCAGCTCGTGGACAGGGGGCGCTTGGATGGAGACCCAGTACTTC.

This chain connects TRBV4-3 to TRBJ1-4; no clear D gene. CDR1 is LGHNA and CDR2 is YSLEER in the germline V gene. V was trimmed by 3 bases and J by 7 bases, leaving 12 bases between them. The CDR3 runs to 14 residues. The CDR3 protein is CASSQAGGAEKLFF. The DNA of the CDR3 is TGCGCCAGCAGCCAGGCAGGCGGCGCTGAAAAACTGTTTTTT.

The chain uses TRBV6-5 and TRBJ1-4, with D unclear. The CDR3 consists of 16 residues. V shed 0 bases and J shed 10 bases, with 18 bases lying between them. Germline V gene sequence: CDR1 MNHEY, CDR2 SVGAGI. CDR3 nucleotides: TGTGCCAGCAGTTACTCCATTGCGGGTACTGGGGTAAAACTGTTTTTT. Its translation is CASSYSIAGTGVKLFF.

Here the CDR3 DNA reads TGTGCCAGCAGCTTGTGGGGAGACACAGATACGCAGTATTTT. It codes for CASSLWGDTDTQYF. V usage is TRBV5-5 and J usage is TRBJ2-3; perhaps TRBD2 as D (5 bases). Trimming cost V 1 base and J 2 bases, with 8 bases left between them. CDR1 SGHKS and CDR2 YYEKEE come from the germline V gene (reference sequence). The CDR3 extends over 14 amino acids.

The chain carries TRBV7-2 and TRBJ2-5; tentative D call: TRBD2 (5 bases). Germline V gives CDR1 SGHTA, CDR2 FQGNSA. The length of the CDR3 is 13 residues. Trimming took 3 bases from V and 5 from J, leaving 10 bases between them. This chain's CDR3 is CASSFSPGETQYF. CDR3 in DNA: TGTGCCAGCAGCTTTAGTCCGGGGGAGACCCAGTACTTC.

This clone was counted once. The CDR3 DNA reads as TGCGCCAGCAGCCAAGATCCGGGACTAGCGGGAGTTAACTCCTACGAGCAGTACTTC. Residues: CASSQDPGLAGVNSYEQYF. The V gene is TRBV4-1, the J gene TRBJ2-7; 14 bases are shared with TRBD2. Germline CDR1 is MGHRA and CDR2 is YSYEKL. V shed 0 bases, J shed 0 bases, and the junction held 7 bases outside the gene matches. This CDR3 contains 19 residues.

This rearrangement joins TRBV15 to TRBJ2-3; no clear D gene. Germline V gene data show CDR1 as LNHNV and CDR2 as YYDKDF (reference sequence). This CDR3 spans 15 amino acids. The V gene lost 0 bases and the J gene lost 5 bases, with 12 bases spanning the gap. The CDR3, as DNA: TGTGCCACCAGCAGAGAAGGACGGCGTGTAGATACGCAGTATTTT. Translated: CATSREGRRVDTQYF. Filled out from reference TRBV15 and TRBJ2-3, the complete variable domain reads DAMVIQNPRYQVTQFGKPVTLSCSQTLNHNVMYWYQQKSSQAPKLLFHYYDKDFNNEADTPDNFQSRRPNTSFCFLDIRSPGLGDTAMYLCATSREGRRVDTQYFGPGTRLTVL.

The CDR3 DNA sequence: TGTGCCAGCTCACCGGACAGGGCTTTTTGGGGGGCTACCGAAAAACTGTTTTTT. Residues: CASSPDRAFWGATEKLFF. The chain has TRBV18 and TRBJ1-4; 8 bases align to TRBD1. V dropped 3 bases and J dropped 8; count of bases not matched to a gene: 17. From germline, CDR1 is KGHSH and CDR2 LQKENI. The CDR3 has 18 residues.